Included here is one T cell receptor (beta chain) sequence, with context. This clone's antigen is unknown. No base-level quality is on record; no much larger clone is a single base apart. Including cysteine and phenylalanine, the CDR3 has 16 amino acids. The only DNA kept is the CDR3, 48 bases in frame from the first base. Between the V and J ends, shortened by 5 bases and 2 bases respectively, the junction contains 13 bases. CDR1 and CDR2 are read off the germline V gene as SGHVS and FQNEAQ. The donors were included in the validation cohort of around 120 subjects, a group kept apart from the approximately 670-subject first cohort. This sample stems from a study of cytomegalovirus exposure and HLA in healthy donors listed by TCRdb under 2017. A note on the overall study: The roughly 670 repertoires of the first cohort and the 95 to 150 validation repertoires were produced on the same platform, according to a later analysis. The study aimed to test whether signatures of past pathogen exposure could be identified by cataloging public T cell receptors. A separate validation cohort of approximately 130 different subjects was used in addition to the roughly 670-subject first cohort. The study combined high-throughput TCR immunosequencing, statistical association of individual TCRs with disease status, and machine learning to predict cytomegalovirus infection status. Results and caveats for the whole study, not just this receptor: In a later analysis, TCRs clustered in the first cohort were found to also tend to co-occur in the approximately 120 validation repertoires, with 90% to 95% of cluster scores above 0. In vitro tests confirmed that a few of the cytomegalovirus-associated TCR beta chains recognize cytomegalovirus antigens. While some public TCRs were present in many individuals, most TCR sequences turned up only very rarely across donors. A later analysis had no HLA typing for the validation cohort, so co-occurrence there was scored across all 110 or so repertoires. The classifier was reported to diagnose cytomegalovirus status with high specificity and sensitivity in both the original cohort and the validation cohort. It was suggested by the authors that the approach could potentially be generalized to other disease states and immunological phenotypes. In the study, roughly 160 TCR beta chains were listed as associated with cytomegalovirus.

The library relied on the immunoSEQ multiplex PCR assay. Processing in the source paper ran as follows. To diagnose cytomegalovirus status from the catalog of TCR beta chain sequences, a statistical classification framework was built. TCRdb took over this immuneACCESS table, retaining in-frame rearrangements with V and J assigned. Such tables are incomplete; in checked studies, under half of the missing clones stem from an unresolved V gene, and the remainder is unexplained. V and J calls and clone size come straight from that table; D and trimming were deduced from the DNA. The sample contains around 62,000 clones, roughly 89% of them found a single time. Around 1.5% of the sample is in the top ten clones.

This TCR was sampled from a woman aged 18-30 years in good health and CMV-seronegative. The chain is made from TRBV7-8 and TRBJ1-6, with a weak D call of TRBD1 (6 bases match). Sequenced material: PBMCs. For the CDR3, the sequence is CASSPSTGAYNSPLHF. The nucleotides are TGTGCCAGCAGCCCATCGACAGGAGCCTATAATTCACCCCTCCACTTT.